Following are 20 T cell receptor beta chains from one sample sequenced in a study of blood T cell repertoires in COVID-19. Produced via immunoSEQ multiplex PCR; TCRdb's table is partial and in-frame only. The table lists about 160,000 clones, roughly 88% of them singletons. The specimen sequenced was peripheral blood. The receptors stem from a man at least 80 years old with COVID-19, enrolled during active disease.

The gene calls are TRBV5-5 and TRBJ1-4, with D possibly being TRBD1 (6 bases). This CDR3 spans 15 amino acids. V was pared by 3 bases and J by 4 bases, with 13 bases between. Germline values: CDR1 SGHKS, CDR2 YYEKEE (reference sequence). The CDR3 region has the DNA TGTGCCAGCAGCTGGGGGCCAGGAGGTAATGAAAAACTGTTTTTT. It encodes CASSWGPGGNEKLFF.

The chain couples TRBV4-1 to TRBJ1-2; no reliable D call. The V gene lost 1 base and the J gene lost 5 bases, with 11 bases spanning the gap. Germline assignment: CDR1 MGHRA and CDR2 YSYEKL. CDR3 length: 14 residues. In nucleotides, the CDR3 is TGCGCCAGCAGCCAAGTAGTAACAGCATATGGCTACACCTTC. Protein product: CASSQVVTAYGYTF.

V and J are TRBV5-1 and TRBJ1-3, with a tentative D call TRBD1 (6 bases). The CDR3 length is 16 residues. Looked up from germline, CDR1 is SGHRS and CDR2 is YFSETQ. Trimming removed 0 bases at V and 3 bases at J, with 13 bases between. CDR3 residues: CASSLAGTGNGNTIYF. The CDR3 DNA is TGCGCCAGCAGCTTGGCCGGTACAGGGAATGGAAACACCATATATTTT.

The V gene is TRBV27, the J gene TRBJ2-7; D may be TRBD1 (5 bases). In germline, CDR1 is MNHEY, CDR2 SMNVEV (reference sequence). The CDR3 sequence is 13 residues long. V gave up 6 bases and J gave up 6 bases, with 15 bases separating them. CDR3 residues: CASRLKGAREQYF. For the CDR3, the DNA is TGTGCCAGCAGACTTAAAGGGGCCCGCGAGCAGTACTTC.

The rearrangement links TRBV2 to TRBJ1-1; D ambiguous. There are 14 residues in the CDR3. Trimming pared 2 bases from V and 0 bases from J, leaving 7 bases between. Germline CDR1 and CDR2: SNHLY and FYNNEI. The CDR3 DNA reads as TGTGCCAGCAGTGAATTCCTAATGAACACTGAAGCTTTCTTT. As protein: CASSEFLMNTEAFF.

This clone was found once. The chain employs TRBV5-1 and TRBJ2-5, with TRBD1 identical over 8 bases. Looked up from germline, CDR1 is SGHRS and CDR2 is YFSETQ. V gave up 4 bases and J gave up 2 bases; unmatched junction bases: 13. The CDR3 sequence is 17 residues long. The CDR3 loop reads CASSQQPTGASQETQYF. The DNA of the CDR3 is TGCGCCAGCAGCCAACAACCGACAGGGGCCAGTCAAGAGACCCAGTACTTC. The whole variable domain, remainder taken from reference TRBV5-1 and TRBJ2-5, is KAGVTQTPRYLIKTRGQQVTLSCSPISGHRSVSWYQQTPGQGLQFLFEYFSETQRNKGNFPGRFSGRQFSNSRSEMNVSTLELGDSALYLCASSQQPTGASQETQYFGPGTRLLVL.

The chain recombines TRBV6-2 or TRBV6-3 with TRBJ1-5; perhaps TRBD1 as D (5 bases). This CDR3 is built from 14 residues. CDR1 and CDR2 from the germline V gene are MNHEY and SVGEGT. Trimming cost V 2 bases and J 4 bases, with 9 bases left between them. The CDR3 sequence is CASSYGALNQPQHF. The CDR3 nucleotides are TGTGCCAGCAGTTACGGGGCCTTAAATCAGCCCCAGCATTTT.

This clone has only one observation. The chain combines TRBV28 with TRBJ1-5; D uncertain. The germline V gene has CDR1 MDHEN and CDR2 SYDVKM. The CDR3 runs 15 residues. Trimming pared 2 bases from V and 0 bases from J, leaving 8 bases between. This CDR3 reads CASSLSYGSNQPQHF. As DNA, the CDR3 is TGTGCCAGCAGTTTAAGCTACGGTAGCAATCAGCCCCAGCATTTT.

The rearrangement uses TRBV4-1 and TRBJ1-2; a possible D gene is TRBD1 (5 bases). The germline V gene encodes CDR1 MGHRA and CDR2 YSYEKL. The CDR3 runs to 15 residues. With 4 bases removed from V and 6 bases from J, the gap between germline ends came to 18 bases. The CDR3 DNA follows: TGCGCCAGCAGCCCAACCCCAGGGATAAGGAATGGCTACACCTTC. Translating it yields CASSPTPGIRNGYTF.

CDR3 sequence: CASSLSGGASTGELFF. In DNA, the CDR3 is TGTGCCAGCAGCTTAAGCGGGGGGGCAAGCACCGGGGAGCTGTTTTTT. The chain joins TRBV3-1 (or the pseudogene TRBV3-2) to TRBJ2-2, with 10 bases fitting TRBD2. V dropped 5 bases and J dropped 4; count of bases not matched to a gene: 7. CDR1 is LGHDT, CDR2 YNNKEL, per germline (reference sequence). The CDR3 has 16 residues.

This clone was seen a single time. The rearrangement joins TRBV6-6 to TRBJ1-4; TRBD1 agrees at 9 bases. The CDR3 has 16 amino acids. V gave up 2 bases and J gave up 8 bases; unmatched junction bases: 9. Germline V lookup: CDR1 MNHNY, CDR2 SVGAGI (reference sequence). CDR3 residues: CASSYVDRGGQEKLFF. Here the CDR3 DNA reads TGTGCCAGCAGTTACGTGGACAGGGGAGGACAGGAAAAACTGTTTTTT.

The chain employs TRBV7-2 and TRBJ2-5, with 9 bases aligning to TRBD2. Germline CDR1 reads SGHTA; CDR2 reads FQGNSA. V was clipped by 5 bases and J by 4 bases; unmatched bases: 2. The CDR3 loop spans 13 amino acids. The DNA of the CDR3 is TGTGCCAGCAGCGGGGGACTAGCAGAGACCCAGTACTTC. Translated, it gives CASSGGLAETQYF.

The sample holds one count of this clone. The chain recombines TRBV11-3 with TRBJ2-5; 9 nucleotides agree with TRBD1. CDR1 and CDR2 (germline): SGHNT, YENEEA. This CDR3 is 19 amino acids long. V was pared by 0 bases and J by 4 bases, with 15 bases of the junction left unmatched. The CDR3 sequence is CASSLEGPAYRGLGETQYF. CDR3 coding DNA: TGTGCCAGCAGCTTAGAAGGGCCCGCATACAGGGGGCTGGGAGAGACCCAGTACTTC. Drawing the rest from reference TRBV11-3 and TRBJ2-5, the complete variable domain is EAGVVQSPRYKIIEKKQPVAFWCNPISGHNTLYWYLQNLGQGPELLIRYENEEAVDDSQLPKDRFSAERLKGVDSTLKIQPAELGDSAVYLCASSLEGPAYRGLGETQYFGPGTRLLVL.

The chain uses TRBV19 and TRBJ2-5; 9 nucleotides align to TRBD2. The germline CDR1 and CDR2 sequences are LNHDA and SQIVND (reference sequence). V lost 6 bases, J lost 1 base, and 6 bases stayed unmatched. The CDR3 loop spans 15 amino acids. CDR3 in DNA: TGTGCCAGTAGCCCTAGCGGGGCCCTCCAAGAGACCCAGTACTTC. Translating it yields CASSPSGALQETQYF.

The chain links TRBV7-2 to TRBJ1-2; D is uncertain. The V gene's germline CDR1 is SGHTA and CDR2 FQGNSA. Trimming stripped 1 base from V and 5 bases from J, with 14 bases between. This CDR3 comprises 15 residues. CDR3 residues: CASSLERQALYGYTF. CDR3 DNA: TGTGCCAGCAGCTTAGAAAGGCAGGCGTTATATGGCTACACCTTC.

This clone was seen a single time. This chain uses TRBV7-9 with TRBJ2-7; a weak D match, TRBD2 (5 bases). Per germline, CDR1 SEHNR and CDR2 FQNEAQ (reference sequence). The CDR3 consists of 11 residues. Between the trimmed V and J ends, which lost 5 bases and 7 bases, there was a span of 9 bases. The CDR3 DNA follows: TGTGCCAGCAGCCCCACGGGAGAGCAGTACTTC. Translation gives CASSPTGEQYF.

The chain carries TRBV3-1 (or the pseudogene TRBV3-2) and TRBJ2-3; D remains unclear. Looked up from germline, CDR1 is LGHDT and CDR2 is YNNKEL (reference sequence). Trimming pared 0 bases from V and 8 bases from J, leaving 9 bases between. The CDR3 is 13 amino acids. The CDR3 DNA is TGTGCCAGCAGCCAAGATAGATCGGGTACGCAGTATTTT. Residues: CASSQDRSGTQYF.

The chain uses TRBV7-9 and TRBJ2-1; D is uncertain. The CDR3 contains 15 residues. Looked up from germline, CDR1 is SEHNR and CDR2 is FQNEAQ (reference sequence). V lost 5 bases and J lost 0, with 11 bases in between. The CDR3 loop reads CASSPPTGSYNEQFF. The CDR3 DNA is TGTGCCAGCAGCCCCCCTACGGGCTCCTACAATGAGCAGTTCTTC.

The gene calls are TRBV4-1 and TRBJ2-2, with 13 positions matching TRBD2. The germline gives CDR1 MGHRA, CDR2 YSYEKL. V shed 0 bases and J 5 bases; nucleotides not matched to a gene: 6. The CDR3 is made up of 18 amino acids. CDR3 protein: CASSQEKTSGGPTGELFF. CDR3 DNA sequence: TGCGCCAGCAGCCAAGAAAAGACTAGCGGGGGGCCTACCGGGGAGCTGTTTTTT.

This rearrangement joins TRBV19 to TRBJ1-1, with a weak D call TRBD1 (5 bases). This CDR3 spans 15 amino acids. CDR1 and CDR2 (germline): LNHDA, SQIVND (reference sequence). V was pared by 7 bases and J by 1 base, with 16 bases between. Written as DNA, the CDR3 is TGTGCCAGTACCCTTGCCGGGCAGGGGAACACTGAAGCTTTCTTT. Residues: CASTLAGQGNTEAFF. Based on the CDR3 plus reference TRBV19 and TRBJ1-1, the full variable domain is DGGITQSPKYLFRKEGQNVTLSCEQNLNHDAMYWYRQDPGQGLRLIYYSQIVNDFQKGDIAEGYSVSREKKESFPLTVTSAQKNPTAFYLCASTLAGQGNTEAFFGQGTRLTVV.